The 14 T cell receptor beta chains in this list originate from one sample, sequenced in a study of T cells in Graves' hyperthyroidism and ophthalmopathy. RNA transcripts yielded amplified TCR beta CDR3 regions. A first-round RT-PCR of the TCR CDR3 used the HTBI primer set. A single record per CDR3 protein comes from TCRdb applying MiXCR to the multiplex PCR reads. The sample consists of over 500,000 distinct CDR3 sequences, about 16% of them appearing once. Sequences were obtained from blood. These receptor sequences come from a young woman with Graves' ophthalmopathy.

This clonotype was detected only a few times. The chain carries TRBV5-6 and TRBJ1-6, with TRBD1 identical over 10 bases. Losses at the gene ends were 0 bases for V and 6 bases for J; bases not matched to a gene: 3. Germline CDR1 and CDR2: SGHDT and YYEEEE. This CDR3 is built from 16 residues. DNA of the CDR3: TGTGCCAGCAGCTTGGTGGGGACAGGGGTTAATTCACCCCTCCACTTT. Translating gives CASSLVGTGVNSPLHF.

The CDR3 here is CASSTETGWNEQFF. The CDR3 DNA reads TGTGCCAGCAGCACGGAGACAGGGTGGAATGAGCAGTTCTTC. V usage is TRBV7-3 and J usage is TRBJ2-1, with 7 positions matching TRBD1. Losses at the gene ends were 5 bases for V and 7 bases for J; bases not matched to a gene: 8. The CDR3 consists of 14 residues. Germline lookup yields CDR1 SGHTA and CDR2 FQGTGA. Drawing the rest from reference TRBV7-3 and TRBJ2-1, the complete variable domain is GAGVSQTPSNKVTEKGKYVELRCDPISGHTALYWYRQSLGQGPEFLIYFQGTGAADDSGLPNDRFFAVRPEGSVSTLKIQRTERGDSAVYLCASSTETGWNEQFFGPGTRLTVL.

This chain joins TRBV5-5 and TRBJ2-3; 8 nucleotides align to TRBD2. The CDR3 has 19 residues. The V gene end was trimmed by 4 bases and the J gene end by 2 bases; junction bases not matched to a gene: 18. Germline V CDR1 and CDR2: SGHKS, YYEKEE (reference sequence). CDR3 region: CASSPRITGLGEDTDTQYF. CDR3 nucleotides: TGTGCCAGCAGCCCGAGGATAACGGGACTAGGGGAGGACACAGATACGCAGTATTTT.

In its sample, this clonotype was seen many times. V usage is TRBV7-2 and J usage is TRBJ1-5; no reliable D call. CDR3 size: 13 residues. V was cut by 3 bases and J by 0 bases, with 3 bases left in between. Germline V gene lookup returns CDR1 SGHTA and CDR2 FQGNSA. The CDR3 nucleotides are TGTGCCAGCAGCTTTAGTAGCAATCAGCCCCAGCATTTT. Translated, it gives CASSFSSNQPQHF.

This clonotype has ten or more counts. The chain joins TRBV7-2 to TRBJ1-2, with D possibly being TRBD1 (5 bases). Per germline, CDR1 SGHTA and CDR2 FQGNSA. This CDR3 has 12 residues. V dropped 6 bases and J dropped 4 bases, with 9 bases sitting between them. Here the CDR3 DNA reads TGTGCCAGCAGGCGACAGCCCTATGGCTACACCTTC. This codes for CASRRQPYGYTF.

This clonotype was counted ten times or more. The chain joins TRBV7-6 to TRBJ1-2, with 7 bases aligning to TRBD1. V was pared by 5 bases and J by 5 bases, with 8 bases of the junction left unmatched. Germline loops: CDR1 SGHVS, CDR2 FNYEAQ. This CDR3 comprises 14 residues. CDR3 sequence (DNA): TGTGCCAGCAGCCCCTTCGACAGGGAATATGGCTACACCTTC. It specifies CASSPFDREYGYTF. Full variable domain (rest looked up from reference TRBV7-6 and TRBJ1-2): GAGVSQSPRYKVTKRGQDVALRCDPISGHVSLYWYRQALGQGPEFLTYFNYEAQQDKSGLPNDRFSAERPEGSISTLTIQRTEQRDSAMYRCASSPFDREYGYTFGSGTRLTVV.

The sample holds many counts of this clonotype. This rearrangement joins TRBV18 to TRBJ2-5; D is unresolved. The CDR3 totals 13 residues. Germline V lookup: CDR1 KGHSH, CDR2 LQKENI. The V end was cut by 5 bases, the J end by 3 bases, with 10 bases between. The CDR3 here is CASSASVEETQYF. CDR3 DNA sequence: TGTGCCAGCTCAGCCAGCGTTGAAGAGACCCAGTACTTC.

With regard to this clonotype: A much larger clone lies one base from this, so it may be a read error. The gene calls are TRBV7-9 and TRBJ2-7, with 7 bases matching TRBD1. This CDR3 has 14 residues. Germline V gene data show CDR1 as SEHNR and CDR2 as FQNEAQ (reference sequence). The V and J ends lost 8 bases and 1 base, in that order; junction bases with no gene match: 8. In nucleotides, the CDR3 is TGTGCCAGCGGCCACCGGGACAGATCCTACGAGCAGTACTTC. Its protein is CASGHRDRSYEQYF.

This clonotype was counted at least ten times. V usage is TRBV6-1 and J usage is TRBJ1-1; a weak D match, TRBD1 (5 bases). CDR3 size: 19 residues. V gave up 0 bases and J gave up 0 bases, with 20 bases separating them. Germline V gene lookup returns CDR1 MNHNS and CDR2 SASEGT. CDR3 in amino acids: CASSEALGGAVNLNTEAFF. The CDR3 region has the DNA TGTGCCAGCAGTGAAGCGCTTGGAGGGGCGGTAAACTTGAACACTGAAGCTTTCTTT.

The V gene is TRBV27, the J gene TRBJ1-5, with TRBD1 matching over 11 bases. The CDR3 has 16 amino acids. V gave up 6 bases and J gave up 6 bases; unmatched junction bases: 10. Germline V gene sequence: CDR1 MNHEY, CDR2 SMNVEV (reference sequence). Written as DNA, the CDR3 is TGTGCCAGCAGGCTACAGGGACAGGGGGACAGTCAGCCCCAGCATTTT. The encoded protein is CASRLQGQGDSQPQHF.

This sequence joins TRBV4-3 and TRBJ2-2; D possibly corresponds to TRBD2 (6 bases). The CDR3 consists of 15 residues. Germline assignment: CDR1 LGHNA and CDR2 YSLEER. Trimming pared 0 bases from V and 6 bases from J, leaving 11 bases between. The CDR3 DNA follows: TGCGCCAGCAGCCAAGATAGGCCGGGGGCCGGGGAGCTGTTTTTT. It specifies CASSQDRPGAGELFF.

This clonotype has a count of ten or more. This chain connects TRBV6-5 to TRBJ2-1; D is possibly TRBD1 (6 bases). V shed 0 bases and J shed 4 bases, with 13 bases lying between them. This CDR3 contains 16 residues. Germline CDR1 reads MNHEY; CDR2 reads SVGAGI. This CDR3 is CASSYSGGGQYNEQFF. The CDR3 nucleotides are TGTGCCAGCAGTTACTCTGGGGGCGGACAGTACAATGAGCAGTTCTTC.

This clonotype was found a few times. The CDR3 DNA follows: TGTGCCAGCAAGGAGTGGGTCCCTAGCGGGAGTCGGAACGAGCAGTACTTC. It is translated as CASKEWVPSGSRNEQYF. This rearrangement joins TRBV28 to TRBJ2-7; 10 bases align to TRBD2. After removal of 7 bases from V and 5 bases from J, the junction contained 17 bases not matched to a gene. Germline V gives CDR1 MDHEN, CDR2 SYDVKM. The CDR3 totals 17 residues.

This chain links TRBV11-2 with TRBJ2-5, with TRBD2 matching over 11 bases. This CDR3 spans 17 amino acids. V shed 1 base, J shed 5 bases, and the junction held 9 bases outside the gene matches. Germline loops: CDR1 SGHAT, CDR2 FQNNGV. CDR3 amino acids: CASSLGSLAGGVETQYF. In DNA form, the CDR3 reads TGTGCCAGCAGCTTAGGTTCGCTAGCGGGAGGCGTTGAGACCCAGTACTTC.